In its sample, the clone carrying this T cell receptor beta chain was seen many times. The antigen is not known. This entry comes from a study of T cells after yellow fever vaccination. Germline V CDR1 and CDR2: DFQATT, SNEGSKA (reference sequence). The CDR3 has 14 amino acids. Trimming took 1 base from V and 1 from J, leaving 9 bases between them. Study conclusions and caveats: Contamination of FACS-sorted repertoires by abundant clonotypes from the bulk population could occur.

TCRdb re-called the 5' RACE reads through MiXCR, storing one row per CDR3 protein. Of more than 95,000 distinct CDR3 sequences in the sample, about 7% were seen once. The TCR was taken from a man younger than 30 who received the YFV17D yellow fever vaccine. The sample was CD4+ T cells sorted from PBMCs, taken roughly 10 days after the first yellow fever vaccination. This sequence joins TRBV20-1 and TRBJ2-3; tentatively, D is TRBD2 (5 bases). The CDR3 DNA sequence: TGCAGTGCTAGAGCAGCGGTTGGCACAGATACGCAGTATTTT. As protein: CSARAAVGTDTQYF.